The 25 T cell receptor beta chains in this list originate from one sample, sequenced in a study of blood T cell repertoires in COVID-19. Measured with immunoSEQ multiplex PCR; TCRdb has only the in-frame clones, and not every one. The data contain under 350,000 clones, 85% of them seen just once; the ten biggest clones take up 7.2%. The sequenced sample was peripheral blood. All receptors derive from a human donor in a cohort sampled during active COVID-19.

This clone showed up many times. Other DNA sequences within the sample encode an identical CDR3. This chain joins TRBV6-5 and TRBJ2-1, with TRBD2 as a possible D gene (5 bases). Germline V CDR1 and CDR2: MNHEY, SVGAGI. Trimming shortened V by 7 bases and J by 4 bases, and 8 bases separated the two germline ends. The length of the CDR3 is 12 residues. The CDR3 sequence is CASNRGYNEQFF. Here the CDR3 DNA reads TGTGCCAGCAACCGGGGATACAATGAGCAGTTCTTC.

The rearrangement links TRBV2 to TRBJ1-6; TRBD1 matches at 7 bases. Germline V CDR1 and CDR2: SNHLY, FYNNEI. This CDR3 comprises 16 residues. The V gene end was trimmed by 6 bases and the J gene end by 8 bases; junction bases not matched to a gene: 13. The CDR3 nucleotides are TGTGCCAGCAGCCCCTTAGGGGGCGGGATCTATTCACCCCTCCACTTT. It codes for CASSPLGGGIYSPLHF. Full variable domain (rest looked up from reference TRBV2 and TRBJ1-6): EPEVTQTPSHQVTQMGQEVILRCVPISNHLYFYWYRQILGQKVEFLVSFYNNEISEKSEIFDDQFSVERPDGSNFTLKIRSTKLEDSAMYFCASSPLGGGIYSPLHFGNGTRLTVT.

The J gene is TRBJ2-3, the V gene TRBV5-1; TRBD1 matches at 8 bases. Germline CDR1 is SGHRS and CDR2 is YFSETQ. CDR3 length: 18 amino acids. Germline trimming cut 0 bases from V and 3 bases from J; bases unmatched to any gene: 12. DNA of the CDR3: TGCGCCAGCAGCTTGGCTGGTATCGGACAGGGATTTACAGATACGCAGTATTTT. Translated, it gives CASSLAGIGQGFTDTQYF.

The chain links TRBV3-1 (or the pseudogene TRBV3-2) to TRBJ1-6; D remains ambiguous. The CDR3 totals 15 residues. Germline CDR1 is LGHDT and CDR2 is YNNKEL (reference sequence). The V and J ends lost 0 bases and 4 bases respectively, with 7 bases between them. Written as DNA, the CDR3 is TGTGCCAGCAGCCAAGATTACGGGTATAATTCACCCCTCCACTTT. This translates into CASSQDYGYNSPLHF.

The rearrangement links TRBV6-1 to TRBJ1-3, with D possibly TRBD1 on 5 matching bases. V was pared by 2 bases and J by 0 bases, with 8 bases between. The CDR3 consists of 15 residues. CDR1 and CDR2 from the germline V gene are MNHNS and SASEGT. DNA of the CDR3: TGTGCCAGCAGTGAAAAGGGGTACTCTGGAAACACCATATATTTT. This gives the protein CASSEKGYSGNTIYF.

The chain couples TRBV9 to TRBJ2-1; 8 positions agree with TRBD2. The germline CDR1 and CDR2 sequences are SGDLS and YYNGEE. CDR3 length: 15 residues. The V segment lost 3 bases and the J segment 8 bases; nucleotides outside the gene matches: 10. CDR3 amino acids: CASSEYLAGGDEQFF. For the CDR3, the DNA is TGTGCCAGCAGCGAATACCTTGCGGGGGGCGATGAGCAGTTCTTC.

As regards this clone: Other nucleotide sequences from this sample produce the same CDR3. The chain employs TRBV5-1 and TRBJ2-7, with TRBD1 matching 8 bases. The CDR3 covers 14 residues. Germline V CDR1 and CDR2: SGHRS, YFSETQ. The J segment lost 4 bases and the V segment lost 4 bases, leaving 7 bases of the junction unmatched. The CDR3 spells CASSPGTGPYEQYF. In nucleotides, the CDR3 is TGCGCCAGCAGCCCCGGGACAGGCCCTTACGAGCAGTACTTC.

The chain links TRBV6-5 to TRBJ2-7; D gene uncertain. This CDR3 has 14 residues. Trimming stripped 7 bases from V and 0 bases from J, with 13 bases between. The germline gives CDR1 MNHEY, CDR2 SVGAGI. CDR3 protein: CASIARGSSYEQYF. Written as DNA, the CDR3 is TGTGCCAGCATCGCCCGCGGCAGCTCCTACGAGCAGTACTTC.

This clone was picked up one time. The chain employs TRBV25-1 and TRBJ1-6; D is possibly TRBD1 (6 bases). The CDR3 covers 16 residues. Germline-derived CDR1 and CDR2 are MGHDK and SYGVNS. V dropped 6 bases and J dropped 6 bases, with 18 bases sitting between them. CDR3 bases: TGTGCCAGCAGATCTATGCGGGGGGCCGTTAATTCACCCCTCCACTTT. Translating it yields CASRSMRGAVNSPLHF.

This rearrangement joins TRBV5-1 to TRBJ1-2; D is ambiguous. Germline V gene sequence: CDR1 SGHRS, CDR2 YFSETQ. The CDR3 is 14 amino acids. V dropped 1 base and J dropped 6 bases, with 13 bases sitting between them. DNA of the CDR3: TGCGCCAGCAGCTTGCTTGAAGGGAGGGATGGCTACACCTTC. Its protein is CASSLLEGRDGYTF.

This clone was recorded a few times. V is TRBV29-1 and J is TRBJ2-7; TRBD2 matches at 7 bases. The CDR3 sequence is 16 residues long. CDR1 and CDR2 (germline): SQVTM, ANQGSEA. Unmatched junction bases numbered 10, after V lost 2 bases and J lost 0 bases. This chain's CDR3 is CSVERLAAMSSYEQYF. CDR3 nucleotides: TGCAGCGTTGAAAGGCTAGCGGCCATGAGCTCCTACGAGCAGTACTTC.

This sequence joins TRBV2 and TRBJ1-2; TRBD1 aligns across 7 bases. The J segment lost 3 bases and the V segment lost 8 bases, leaving 15 bases of the junction unmatched. The CDR3 sequence is 16 residues long. Germline V gene sequence: CDR1 SNHLY, CDR2 FYNNEI. The CDR3 sequence is CASESGYRGLDYGYTF. Written as DNA, the CDR3 is TGTGCCAGCGAATCCGGTTACAGGGGTCTTGACTATGGCTACACCTTC. The variable domain in full, with the rest retrieved from reference TRBV2 and TRBJ1-2, is EPEVTQTPSHQVTQMGQEVILRCVPISNHLYFYWYRQILGQKVEFLVSFYNNEISEKSEIFDDQFSVERPDGSNFTLKIRSTKLEDSAMYFCASESGYRGLDYGYTFGSGTRLTVV.

The CDR3 DNA reads as TGCAGTGCTCCCCAGGGGTACGAGCAGTACTTC. Amino acid sequence: CSAPQGYEQYF. The chain uses TRBV20-1 and TRBJ2-7; D is perhaps TRBD1 (6 bases). Per the germline V gene, CDR1 is DFQATT and CDR2 is SNEGSKA (reference sequence). This CDR3 comprises 11 residues. Trimming pared 5 bases from V and 4 bases from J, leaving 9 bases between.

This clone was picked up a small number of times. The chain links TRBV12-3 or TRBV12-4 to TRBJ1-3; D is ambiguous. V lost 1 base and J 6 bases, leaving 7 bases between the germline ends. This CDR3 region has 13 residues. CDR3: CASSLVRQNTIYF. The CDR3 nucleotides are TGTGCCAGCAGTTTAGTTCGACAAAACACCATATATTTT.

CDR3 loop: CASSHRTGGYEQYF. DNA of the CDR3: TGCGCCAGCAGCCACCGGACAGGGGGATACGAGCAGTACTTC. The rearrangement links TRBV4-1 to TRBJ2-7; 10 bases line up with TRBD1. With 3 bases clipped from V and 4 bases from J, the junction kept 3 bases outside the gene matches. The CDR3 has 14 residues. Germline CDR1 reads MGHRA; CDR2 reads YSYEKL.

V usage is TRBV11-3 and J usage is TRBJ2-1; 8 nucleotides line up with TRBD2. This CDR3 spans 16 amino acids. Germline trimming cut 5 bases from V and 3 bases from J; bases unmatched to any gene: 9. Per the germline V gene, CDR1 is SGHNT and CDR2 is YENEEA. The chain's CDR3 is CASSLRIRGGYNEQFF. In nucleotides, the CDR3 is TGTGCCAGCAGCCTAAGGATACGGGGGGGCTACAATGAGCAGTTCTTC.

The chain joins TRBV24-1 to TRBJ2-1; tentative D call: TRBD1 (6 bases). The V gene lost 9 bases and the J gene lost 12 bases, with 14 bases spanning the gap. The CDR3 length is 11 residues. Germline CDR1 reads KGHDR; CDR2 reads SFDVKD. The CDR3 reads CATQSGVRQFF. CDR3 bases: TGTGCCACCCAATCAGGGGTGAGGCAGTTCTTC.

Notes on this clone: Other DNA sequences within the sample encode an identical CDR3. The chain links TRBV6-5 to TRBJ1-1, with TRBD1 matching 7 bases. After removal of 2 bases from V and 1 base from J, the junction contained 1 base not matched to a gene. Germline CDR1 is MNHEY and CDR2 is SVGAGI. This CDR3 has 14 residues. CDR3 in DNA: TGTGCCAGCAGTTACCGACAGGGGAACACTGAAGCTTTCTTT. Its translation: CASSYRQGNTEAFF.

This chain uses TRBV2 with TRBJ2-1, with TRBD2 matching 8 bases. The V gene end was trimmed by 1 base and the J gene end by 4 bases; junction bases not matched to a gene: 3. CDR1 is SNHLY and CDR2 is FYNNEI in the germline V gene. The CDR3 is 15 residues long. The CDR3 loop is CASSEEAGGYNEQFF. The CDR3 DNA reads TGTGCCAGCAGTGAAGAGGCGGGGGGATACAATGAGCAGTTCTTC.

The chain combines TRBV7-3 with TRBJ2-1, with 14 nucleotides matching TRBD2. The CDR3 consists of 18 residues. The trim removed 5 bases at V and 8 bases at J, leaving 14 bases unmatched. From germline, CDR1 is SGHTA and CDR2 FQGTGA. CDR3 sequence: CASSRRGTSGGKEDEQFF. CDR3 DNA: TGTGCCAGCAGCAGACGCGGGACTAGCGGGGGCAAAGAGGATGAGCAGTTCTTC.

The J gene is TRBJ2-7, the V gene TRBV15; possible D gene TRBD1, 6 bases. Germline V CDR1 and CDR2: LNHNV, YYDKDF (reference sequence). There are 13 residues in the CDR3. With 1 base removed from V and 4 bases from J, the gap between germline ends came to 8 bases. The DNA of the CDR3 is TGTGCCACCAGCAGAGGGACAGATTACGAGCAGTACTTC. Its protein is CATSRGTDYEQYF.

This chain's CDR3 is CASSLSSSGAYTDTQYF. CDR3 DNA sequence: TGTGCCAGCAGTTTATCCTCTAGCGGGGCCTACACAGATACGCAGTATTTT. V and J are TRBV6-2 or TRBV6-3 and TRBJ2-3; 9 nucleotides align to TRBD2. The germline V gene has CDR1 MNHEY and CDR2 SVGEGT. CDR3 length equals 17 residues. The trim removed 4 bases at V and 2 bases at J, leaving 10 bases unmatched.

The chain employs TRBV5-4 and TRBJ2-7, with TRBD2 identical over 16 bases. Germline loops: CDR1 SGHNT, CDR2 YYREEE (reference sequence). With 4 bases clipped from V and 3 bases from J, the junction kept 1 base outside the gene matches. The CDR3 runs to 15 residues. CDR3 DNA sequence: TGTGCCAGCAGCGGGACTAGCGGGGGGGGCTACGAGCAGTACTTC. This codes for CASSGTSGGGYEQYF.

The chain links TRBV2 to TRBJ2-6; 7 positions match TRBD1. V lost 5 bases to trimming and J lost 2 bases; unmatched junction nucleotides: 24. CDR1 SNHLY and CDR2 FYNNEI come from the germline V gene. The CDR3 extends over 22 amino acids. The CDR3 DNA is TGTGCCAGCAGTCCCCCCGCCCAAGGGGGCAGTCGGATTGTTGCTGGGGCCAACGTCCTGACTTTC. Its protein is CASSPPAQGGSRIVAGANVLTF.

This clone was seen only once. The chain uses TRBV14 and TRBJ1-2, with TRBD1 identical over 7 bases. The CDR3 totals 14 residues. CDR1 is SGHDN and CDR2 is FVKESK in the germline V gene. The V segment lost 0 bases and the J segment 8 bases; nucleotides outside the gene matches: 6. In DNA, the CDR3 is TGTGCCAGCAGCCAAGATTTAGGGGGCAGGGGCTACACCTTC. Translating gives CASSQDLGGRGYTF. The whole variable domain, remainder taken from reference TRBV14 and TRBJ1-2, is EAGVTQFPSHSVIEKGQTVTLRCDPISGHDNLYWYRRVMGKEIKFLLHFVKESKQDESGMPNNRFLAERTGGTYSTLKVQPAELEDSGVYFCASSQDLGGRGYTFGSGTRLTVV.